Presented here are 9 T cell receptor beta chains from one specimen sequenced in a study of blood T cell repertoires in COVID-19. TCRdb keeps only in-frame clones here, not all; method: immunoSEQ multiplex PCR. Among approximately 220,000 clones, roughly 83% were seen once, and the ten largest hold roughly 27%. Sequenced sample: peripheral blood. Every receptor here comes from a man aged 40-49 years with acute or convalescent COVID-19.

The chain links TRBV19 to TRBJ1-3; 7 bases line up with TRBD1. V trimming: 3 bases; J trimming: 2 bases; junction bases outside the gene matches: 4. The CDR3 totals 15 residues. Germline V gene sequence: CDR1 LNHDA, CDR2 SQIVND (reference sequence). DNA of the CDR3: TGTGCCAGTAGTATTCGGGGACAGACTGGAAACACCATATATTTT. As protein: CASSIRGQTGNTIYF.

This clone was counted at least ten times. The chain has TRBV4-2 and TRBJ2-3, with D unclear. This CDR3 has 13 residues. The germline gives CDR1 LGHNA, CDR2 YNFKEQ. V was trimmed by 0 bases and J by 5 bases, leaving 6 bases between them. The CDR3 sequence is CASSQERVDTQYF. The CDR3 nucleotides read TGTGCCAGCAGCCAAGAGAGAGTAGATACGCAGTATTTT.

The chain uses TRBV2 and TRBJ1-4; TRBD1 matches at 7 bases. CDR1 is SNHLY, CDR2 FYNNEI, per germline. V was clipped by 5 bases and J by 3 bases; unmatched bases: 6. This CDR3 has 15 amino acids. For the CDR3, the DNA is TGTGCCAGCAGTCCGACAGGGTCGCCTAATGAAAAACTGTTTTTT. Its protein is CASSPTGSPNEKLFF.

The chain uses TRBV19 and TRBJ1-1, with no clear D. V dropped 7 bases and J dropped 1 base, with 13 bases sitting between them. Germline CDR1 reads LNHDA; CDR2 reads SQIVND (reference sequence). This CDR3 is built from 14 residues. CDR3 nucleotide sequence: TGTGCCAGTACCCCCACCACTTCGAACACTGAAGCTTTCTTT. Encoded protein: CASTPTTSNTEAFF.

The table lists this clone with a few counts. The chain links TRBV2 to TRBJ1-2; 12 positions agree with TRBD1. The CDR3 extends over 13 amino acids. V gave up 10 bases and J gave up 7 bases; unmatched junction bases: 7. Germline values: CDR1 SNHLY, CDR2 FYNNEI. As DNA, the CDR3 is TGTGCCACCCGGGACAGGGGGCTAAGTGGCTACACCTTC. This codes for CATRDRGLSGYTF.

The chain is built from TRBV5-1 and TRBJ1-2; 12 positions agree with TRBD1. The V gene end was trimmed by 5 bases and the J gene end by 4 bases; junction bases not matched to a gene: 9. The CDR3 runs to 16 residues. In germline, CDR1 is SGHRS, CDR2 YFSETQ. The CDR3 DNA reads TGCGCCAGCAGTTCCGGGACAGGGGGCCGAAGCTATGGCTACACCTTC. Encoded protein: CASSSGTGGRSYGYTF.

The V call is TRBV3-1 (or the pseudogene TRBV3-2), the J call TRBJ1-2; D gene unclear. The CDR3 is 14 amino acids. The germline V gene encodes CDR1 LGHDT and CDR2 YNNKEL (reference sequence). V was shortened by 2 bases and J by 0 bases, with 7 bases between the two germline ends. The CDR3 sequence is CASSQQVANYGYTF. The CDR3 DNA reads as TGTGCCAGCAGCCAACAGGTCGCTAACTATGGCTACACCTTC.

The chain carries TRBV7-8 and TRBJ2-3; the match to TRBD2 covers 10 bases. Trimming cost V 4 bases and J 5 bases; bases outside gene matches: 3. CDR1 and CDR2 from the germline V gene are SGHVS and FQNEAQ. The CDR3 is 14 residues long. The CDR3 is CASSSWTSGDTQYF. In nucleotides, the CDR3 is TGTGCCAGCAGCTCCTGGACTAGCGGAGATACGCAGTATTTT.

The CDR3 DNA follows: TGTGCCAGTACAGGGTTCGGCAATCAGCCCCAGCATTTT. Translation gives CASTGFGNQPQHF. The chain couples TRBV19 to TRBJ1-5, with a tentative D call TRBD1 (5 bases). The CDR3 is 13 residues long. Germline assignment: CDR1 LNHDA and CDR2 SQIVND (reference sequence). V gave up 7 bases and J gave up 2 bases, with 9 bases separating them.